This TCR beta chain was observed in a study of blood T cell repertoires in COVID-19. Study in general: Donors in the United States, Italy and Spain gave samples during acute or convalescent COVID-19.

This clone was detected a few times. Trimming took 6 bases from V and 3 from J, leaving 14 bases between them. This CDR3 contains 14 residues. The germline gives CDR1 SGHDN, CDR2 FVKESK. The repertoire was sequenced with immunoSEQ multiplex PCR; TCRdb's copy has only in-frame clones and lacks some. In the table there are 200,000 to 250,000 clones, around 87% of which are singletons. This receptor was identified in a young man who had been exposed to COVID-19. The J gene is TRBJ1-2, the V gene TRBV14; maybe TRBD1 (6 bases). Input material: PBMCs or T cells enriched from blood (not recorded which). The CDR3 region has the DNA TGTGCCAGCAGTTCACAGGGATACGACTATGGCTACACCTTC. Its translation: CASSSQGYDYGYTF.